Following are 6 T cell receptor beta chains from one sample sequenced in a study of shared clonotypes between healthy human individuals. The naive CD8 population came from CD45RO-negative cells selected for CCR7, without terminally differentiated effector memory CD45RA+ cells. The method was immunoSEQ multiplex PCR; TCRdb's version includes in-frame clones alone and lacks a portion of them. In the table there are some 2.1 million clones, about 94% of which are singletons. Sequencing used naive CD8+ T cells sorted from blood. Receptors originate from a young man in good health.

The table lists this clone with a count of one. V gene TRBV27 combines with J gene TRBJ2-7; the D is unclear. There are 16 residues in the CDR3. Trimming took off 0 bases at V and 0 bases at J, with 12 bases between the two ends. CDR1 and CDR2 from the germline V gene are MNHEY and SMNVEV (reference sequence). In DNA form, the CDR3 reads TGTGCCAGCAGTTTATCGCCCCCCGCTGGCTCCTACGAGCAGTACTTC. Translating gives CASSLSPPAGSYEQYF.

The chain recombines TRBV19 with TRBJ2-1, with 10 nucleotides matching TRBD1. CDR1 and CDR2 from the germline V gene are LNHDA and SQIVND (reference sequence). V lost 4 bases and J lost 9; bases outside the gene matches: 6. The CDR3 has 14 residues. The CDR3 reads CASSSGTGVTEQFF. The CDR3 DNA reads as TGTGCCAGTAGTAGCGGGACAGGGGTCACTGAGCAGTTCTTC.

The chain employs TRBV6-6 and TRBJ2-5; 11 bases match TRBD1. This CDR3 region has 14 residues. Germline CDR1 MNHNY, CDR2 SVGAGI (reference sequence). V trimming: 5 bases; J trimming: 1 base; junction bases outside the gene matches: 0. The CDR3 nucleotides read TGTGCCAGCAGTGGACAGGGGGCCCAAGAGACCCAGTACTTC. As protein: CASSGQGAQETQYF.

The V and J genes are TRBV4-1 and TRBJ1-2; a possible D gene is TRBD1 (5 bases). The CDR3 covers 15 residues. Germline-derived CDR1 and CDR2 are MGHRA and YSYEKL. Trimming pared 0 bases from V and 4 bases from J, leaving 12 bases between. The CDR3 DNA reads TGCGCCAGCAGCCAAGATGATCAGGGAGGCTATGGCTACACCTTC. Its protein product is CASSQDDQGGYGYTF.

The V call is TRBV4-3, the J call TRBJ2-7; the D gene is possibly TRBD1 (6 bases). The germline CDR1 and CDR2 sequences are LGHNA and YSLEER. The CDR3 has 16 amino acids. With 1 base removed from V and 3 bases from J, the gap between germline ends came to 16 bases. DNA of the CDR3: TGCGCCAGCAGCCAAGTCCTGGACAGCGGCGGCTACGAGCAGTACTTC. Translating gives CASSQVLDSGGYEQYF.

The gene calls are TRBV30 and TRBJ1-2; D is undetermined. Looked up from germline, CDR1 is GTSNPN and CDR2 is SVGIG (reference sequence). The CDR3 has 13 residues. Trimming took off 2 bases at V and 5 bases at J, with 12 bases between the two ends. CDR3 sequence (DNA): TGTGCCTGGAGTCCGACGGGAAATTATGGCTACACCTTC. This sequence encodes CAWSPTGNYGYTF.